Listed below are T cell receptor beta chains from one sample, sequenced in a study of T cells expressing NK-cell markers. From its re-call of the 5' RACE reads, TCRdb lists each CDR3 protein once, without DNA. The sample data list 400,000 to 550,000 distinct CDR3 sequences. The material sequenced was blood T cells: a sorted CD56 or NKG2C T cell subset, CD4+ or CD8+ T cells, or bulk PBMC T cells (not recorded which). The source is a woman between 18 and 70 years old in good health. Each CDR3 is given with its conserved first and last residue.

TRBV12-3/TRBV12-4	16	TRBJ2-5	CASTPVLAGGRETQYF
TRBV14	15	TRBJ2-3	CASSQDRADTDTQYF
TRBV5-1	13	TRBJ2-3	CASRDRPTDTQYF
TRBV5-1	11	TRBJ1-1	CASSADSEAFF
TRBV14	12	TRBJ1-1	CASSHRAFEAFF
TRBV7-2	14	TRBJ1-1	CASSLDGVRVEAFF
TRBV24-1	17	TRBJ2-2	CATSGRTVDKNTGELFF
TRBV12-3/TRBV12-4	15	TRBJ2-7	CASSQTSATSYELYF
TRBV25-1	15	TRBJ1-4	CASSDGGLGREKLFF
TRBV6-5	13	TRBJ2-2	CASSYLLTGELFF
TRBV27	18	TRBJ2-1	CASSLAHRSLAGGDEQFF
TRBV13	16	TRBJ2-3	CASSPQTGEGTDTQYF
TRBV7-2	15	TRBJ2-1	CASSLGTNPHNEQFF
TRBV30	15	TRBJ1-5	CAWSVHGGGIQPQHF
TRBV7-9	16	TRBJ1-5	CASSHISAGYHQPQHF
TRBV4-3	14	TRBJ2-1	CASSQDGPHNEQFF
TRBV6-1	13	TRBJ2-5	CASTPLAEETQYF
TRBV20-1	15	TRBJ2-1	CSARGEVGPYNEQFF
TRBV7-9	14	TRBJ1-1	CASSEAAGLAEAFF
TRBV27	15	TRBJ1-1	CASRQGGYYDTEAFF
TRBV5-1	15	TRBJ2-7	CASSLLAGGPGEQYF
TRBV18	11	TRBJ2-1	CASSPKGEQFF
TRBV5-1	14	TRBJ2-7	CASSGGQKDYEQYF
TRBV18	14	TRBJ2-5	CASSHTGIKETQYF
TRBV7-2	13	TRBJ2-5	CASSSGVRETQYF
TRBV28	16	TRBJ1-1	CASSPSLGAGGKEAFF
TRBV11-2	15	TRBJ1-5	CASSLSPTGSQPQHF
TRBV5-1	16	TRBJ2-4	CASSLASASGRNIQYF